This T cell receptor (beta chain) was identified during a study of beta chain features in type 1 diabetes. General study points: Moderately but significantly shorter TCRB CDR3s were found in Type 1 diabetes patients in all four CD4+ subsets.

The authors reverse transcribed all of the isolated RNA, so sequencing captured expressed TCRB transcripts. Sequencing produced, on average, roughly 1 million reads for the stem cell-like memory T cell samples. Some clones are missing from TCRdb's copy, which holds only in-frame ones; the method was immunoSEQ multiplex PCR. The sample contains about 53,000 clones, just under 65% of which appear only once. The CDR3 runs to 16 residues. The germline V gene encodes CDR1 LNHDA and CDR2 SQIVND (reference sequence). Unmatched junction bases numbered 11, after V lost 6 bases and J lost 2 bases. This clone was picked up a small number of times. The antigen is not known.

This chain joins TRBV19 and TRBJ2-5, with 8 positions matching TRBD2. Material: stem cell memory CD4+ T cells from blood. The clonotype was recovered from a woman aged 25 to 45 with type 1 diabetes. The CDR3 reads CASSQPSGSWQETQYF. The CDR3 coding sequence is TGTGCCAGTAGCCAACCCAGCGGGAGCTGGCAAGAGACCCAGTACTTC. The variable domain in full, with the rest retrieved from reference TRBV19 and TRBJ2-5, is DGGITQSPKYLFRKEGQNVTLSCEQNLNHDAMYWYRQDPGQGLRLIYYSQIVNDFQKGDIAEGYSVSREKKESFPLTVTSAQKNPTAFYLCASSQPSGSWQETQYFGPGTRLLVL.